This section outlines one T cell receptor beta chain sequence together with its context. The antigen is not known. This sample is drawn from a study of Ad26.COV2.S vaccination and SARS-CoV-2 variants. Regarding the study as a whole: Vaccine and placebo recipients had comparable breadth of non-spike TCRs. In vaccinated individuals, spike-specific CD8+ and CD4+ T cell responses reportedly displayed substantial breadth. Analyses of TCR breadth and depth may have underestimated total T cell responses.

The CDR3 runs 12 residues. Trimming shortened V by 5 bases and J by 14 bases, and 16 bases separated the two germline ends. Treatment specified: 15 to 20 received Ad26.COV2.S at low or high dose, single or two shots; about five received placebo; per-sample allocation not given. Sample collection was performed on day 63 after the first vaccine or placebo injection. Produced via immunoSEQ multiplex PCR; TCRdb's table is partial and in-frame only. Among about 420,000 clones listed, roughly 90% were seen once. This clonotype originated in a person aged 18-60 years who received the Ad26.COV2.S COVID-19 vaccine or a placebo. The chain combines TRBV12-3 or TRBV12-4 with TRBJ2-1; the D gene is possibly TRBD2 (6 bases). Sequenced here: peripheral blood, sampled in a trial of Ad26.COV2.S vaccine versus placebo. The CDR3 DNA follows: TGTGCCAGCAGTCTGCCGGGACTCCTCAAGTTCTTC. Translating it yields CASSLPGLLKFF.